This T cell receptor beta chain was observed in a study of esophageal squamous cell carcinoma under preoperative chemotherapy (dated by TCRdb to about 2018). For the study in its entirety: TCR repertoires were profiled in both peripheral blood T cells and tumor-infiltrating lymphocytes. The effects of paclitaxel-nedaplatin chemotherapy on T-cell receptor repertoires in patients with esophageal squamous cell carcinoma were assessed. Repertoires from samples obtained before paclitaxel-nedaplatin therapy were compared with repertoires from samples obtained after paclitaxel-nedaplatin therapy. The cohort comprised roughly five patients with primary esophageal squamous cell carcinoma. The research as a whole found: A small cohort was used, with only a few patients with esophageal squamous cell carcinoma being analyzed. Post-treatment tumor-infiltrating lymphocytes appeared partly derived from peripheral T cells migrating into the tumor, not solely from local clonal changes. Paclitaxel-nedaplatin therapy caused immediate and substantial changes in clonotype frequency, and abundant clones were more likely to contract than to amplify. After chemotherapy, peripheral T cells showed a significant rise in TCR diversity, whereas tumor-infiltrating lymphocytes did not.

Library preparation employed PCR. Sequenced on a HiSeq X Ten. TCR repertoires were characterized by high-throughput sequencing. TCRdb cleaned the public reads at Q25 with fastp, built clones with MiXCR and kept in-frame beta chains. Every distinct CDR3 protein forms one entry, paired with its most common genes and DNA. The sample table holds 16,000 or so distinct CDR3 sequences, of which around three fifths were seen once. Clones ranked in the top ten supply approximately 55% of the sample. Taken from cysteine to phenylalanine, the CDR3 has 14 residues. The retained sequence is limited to the CDR3, 42 bases, with the frame set at the first base. The germline V gene specifies MNHNS as CDR1 and SASEGT as CDR2. The time point label, read with the paper, signifies: before preoperative PTX-NDP chemotherapy. Paclitaxel-nedaplatin was administered to patients as preoperative chemotherapy before surgery. This clonotype appeared once. Its antigen is still unknown. The junction differs from germline at one of its ends, possibly a read error.

Recombination connected TRBV6-1 to TRBJ2-3; the central 8 bases match TRBD2. The sample was taken from a patient given preoperative chemotherapy. The TCR comes from a human donor with esophageal squamous cell carcinoma. The donor label of this sample is uncertain. The nucleotide sequence reads TGTGCGGGCAGTGGCGCGGGGGGCCCAGAGACGCAGTACTTT. Translation gives CAGSGAGGPETQYF.